Below, 28 T cell receptor beta chains from the same sample are listed, as sequenced in a study of blood T cell repertoires in COVID-19. Measured with immunoSEQ multiplex PCR; TCRdb has only the in-frame clones, and not every one. The table records some 83,000 clones, 85% to 90% of them present only once. Sequenced: peripheral blood. Receptors originate from a man older than 75 with active or convalescent COVID-19.

This chain uses TRBV5-1 with TRBJ1-4, with TRBD1 matching 9 bases. With 5 bases clipped from V and 3 bases from J, the junction kept 5 bases outside the gene matches. The CDR3 runs to 15 residues. Germline CDR1 reads SGHRS; CDR2 reads YFSETQ. The CDR3 sequence is CASRARQGANEKLFF. The CDR3 nucleotides are TGCGCCAGCAGAGCGAGACAGGGGGCTAATGAAAAACTGTTTTTT.

The J gene is TRBJ2-1, the V gene TRBV24-1; D not certain. Germline values: CDR1 KGHDR, CDR2 SFDVKD. The germline V and J ends were trimmed by 4 bases and 0 bases, with 12 bases remaining between them. The CDR3 has 16 residues. CDR3 residues: CATSDSALSSYNEQFF. Written as DNA, the CDR3 is TGTGCCACCAGTGACTCCGCTCTGAGCTCCTACAATGAGCAGTTCTTC.

The chain has TRBV28 and TRBJ2-3; 9 nucleotides agree with TRBD1. The CDR3 extends over 13 amino acids. Trimming at V came to 11 bases and at J to 2 bases, leaving 5 bases not matched to a gene. Germline loops: CDR1 MDHEN, CDR2 SYDVKM. Here the CDR3 reads CAWGQGHTDTQYF. CDR3 bases: TGTGCCTGGGGACAGGGCCACACAGATACGCAGTATTTT.

This CDR3 is CASRRERGSGYTF. For the CDR3, the DNA is TGTGCCAGCAGGAGGGAGAGGGGGTCAGGCTACACCTTC. The chain couples TRBV12-3 or TRBV12-4 to TRBJ1-2; perhaps TRBD1 as D (6 bases). The CDR3 runs 13 residues. The V and J ends lost 6 bases and 8 bases respectively, with 16 bases between them.

The chain employs TRBV4-2 and TRBJ2-5; TRBD2 matches at 7 bases. Looked up from germline, CDR1 is LGHNA and CDR2 is YNFKEQ. The junction had 7 bases not matched to a gene; V was cut back by 4 bases and J by 2 bases. The CDR3 runs 15 residues. The CDR3 sequence is CASSPLADYQETQYF. The CDR3 nucleotides read TGTGCCAGCAGCCCCCTAGCGGACTATCAAGAGACCCAGTACTTC.

This chain connects TRBV2 to TRBJ2-7; a possible D gene is TRBD1 (6 bases). The CDR3 loop spans 13 amino acids. The germline V gene encodes CDR1 SNHLY and CDR2 FYNNEI. V dropped 7 bases and J dropped 2 bases, with 12 bases sitting between them. Here the CDR3 reads CASKLRDTYEQYV. CDR3 nucleotide sequence: TGTGCCAGCAAATTACGGGACACCTACGAGCAGTACGTC.

The V call is TRBV11-3, the J call TRBJ1-2; TRBD1 matches at 8 bases. This CDR3 comprises 15 residues. The junction had 10 bases not matched to a gene; V was cut back by 3 bases and J by 7 bases. Looked up from germline, CDR1 is SGHNT and CDR2 is YENEEA. Here the CDR3 DNA reads TGTGCCAGCAGCTTTGATCGCAGGGGGCTAAGTGGCTACACCTTC. It translates to CASSFDRRGLSGYTF.

The J gene is TRBJ2-2, the V gene TRBV12-3 or TRBV12-4; D remains unclear. This CDR3 is built from 13 residues. V lost 9 bases to trimming and J lost 0 bases, with 8 bases between them. CDR3 sequence: CASTDTNTGELFF. The CDR3 nucleotides are TGTGCCAGTACAGATACGAACACCGGGGAGCTGTTTTTT.

This chain links TRBV19 with TRBJ1-6, with 9 positions matching TRBD1. This CDR3 is 15 amino acids long. Germline V CDR1 and CDR2: LNHDA, SQIVND (reference sequence). V dropped 5 bases and J dropped 8; count of bases not matched to a gene: 7. CDR3 sequence: CASSFDRGEDSPLHF. The CDR3 nucleotides are TGTGCCAGTAGTTTCGACAGGGGGGAAGATTCACCCCTCCACTTT. Based on the CDR3 plus reference TRBV19 and TRBJ1-6, the full variable domain is DGGITQSPKYLFRKEGQNVTLSCEQNLNHDAMYWYRQDPGQGLRLIYYSQIVNDFQKGDIAEGYSVSREKKESFPLTVTSAQKNPTAFYLCASSFDRGEDSPLHFGNGTRLTVT.

The V gene is TRBV9, the J gene TRBJ1-1; D is unclear. This CDR3 is 13 amino acids long. The ends were cut back, 6 bases at V and 1 base at J, with 10 bases in the middle. Germline loops: CDR1 SGDLS, CDR2 YYNGEE. The CDR3 DNA is TGTGCCAGCACCCCCACCGGGAACACTGAAGCTTTCTTT. Translation gives CASTPTGNTEAFF.

The chain couples TRBV24-1 to TRBJ2-7, with a possible D match to TRBD2 (6 bases). Trimming took off 0 bases at V and 4 bases at J, with 6 bases between the two ends. Germline V CDR1 and CDR2: KGHDR, SFDVKD. The CDR3 extends over 13 amino acids. The DNA of the CDR3 is TGTGCCACCAGTGATTTGGGGAGGTACGAGCAGTACGTC. Protein: CATSDLGRYEQYV.

In nucleotides, the CDR3 is TGTGCCAGCAGCCGACAGGGGTTTATCTATGGCTACACCTTC. Protein product: CASSRQGFIYGYTF. V and J are TRBV28 and TRBJ1-2; the match to TRBD1 covers 8 bases. The junction had 7 bases not matched to a gene; V was cut back by 6 bases and J by 4 bases. This CDR3 comprises 14 residues. Germline CDR1 and CDR2: MDHEN and SYDVKM.

The chain is built from TRBV28 and TRBJ1-2; D gene ambiguous. V lost 10 bases, J lost 0 bases, and 12 bases lay in between. The V gene's germline CDR1 is MDHEN and CDR2 SYDVKM. CDR3 length: 13 amino acids. CDR3 nucleotides: TGTGCCACCCGGGAGGAAACTAACTATGGCTACACCTTC. It yields the protein CATREETNYGYTF.

The genes are TRBV4-1 and TRBJ2-2, with a weak D call TRBD2 (6 bases). The CDR3 totals 18 residues. In germline, CDR1 is MGHRA, CDR2 YSYEKL. Trimming shortened V by 0 bases and J by 4 bases, and 18 bases separated the two germline ends. CDR3 nucleotides: TGCGCCAGCAGCCAAGAGGCGGGACCGACCCCCTCCACCGGGGAGCTGTTTTTT. This translates into CASSQEAGPTPSTGELFF.

This clone was seen only once. The genes are TRBV6-1 and TRBJ2-5, with D possibly TRBD1 on 5 matching bases. Trimming took off 2 bases at V and 2 bases at J, with 6 bases between the two ends. This CDR3 contains 13 residues. Germline V gives CDR1 MNHNS, CDR2 SASEGT. The CDR3 DNA reads as TGTGCCAGCAGTGAACAGGGACAAGAGACCCAGTACTTC. This translates into CASSEQGQETQYF.

The J gene is TRBJ1-4, the V gene TRBV7-9; D not resolved. CDR1 SEHNR and CDR2 FQNEAQ come from the germline V gene (reference sequence). The CDR3 consists of 14 residues. V lost 4 bases and J lost 7, with 13 bases in between. The CDR3 is CASSWSGLGEKLFF. CDR3 coding DNA: TGTGCCAGCAGCTGGAGTGGTCTCGGTGAAAAACTGTTTTTT.

V and J are TRBV12-3 or TRBV12-4 and TRBJ1-1; maybe TRBD1 (5 bases). This CDR3 is built from 13 residues. V was shortened by 3 bases and J by 2 bases, with 7 bases between the two germline ends. In DNA, the CDR3 is TGTGCCAGCAGTTTCGGGGGTAACACTGAAGCTTTCTTT. Protein: CASSFGGNTEAFF.

The genes are TRBV6-5 and TRBJ1-2; 7 bases align to TRBD1. Per the germline V gene, CDR1 is MNHEY and CDR2 is SVGAGI. The CDR3 contains 14 residues. The J segment lost 4 bases and the V segment lost 8 bases, leaving 10 bases of the junction unmatched. As DNA, the CDR3 is TGTGCCAGCCAAGACAGGGTCGGCAGCTATGGCTACACCTTC. Translating gives CASQDRVGSYGYTF.

The chain links TRBV7-2 to TRBJ1-5, with D possibly being TRBD1 (6 bases). The length of the CDR3 is 17 residues. The V end was cut by 5 bases, the J end by 0 bases, with 17 bases between. Germline V CDR1 and CDR2: SGHTA, FQGNSA. The CDR3 DNA reads TGTGCCAGCAGCCCCTACACAGGGTTAGGTAGCAATCAGCCCCAGCATTTT. This gives the protein CASSPYTGLGSNQPQHF.

The V gene is TRBV3-1 (or the pseudogene TRBV3-2), the J gene TRBJ2-4, with D perhaps TRBD2 (6 bases). CDR3 length: 17 residues. Per germline, CDR1 LGHDT and CDR2 YNNKEL (reference sequence). V was cut by 4 bases and J by 1 base, with 17 bases left in between. CDR3 amino acids: CASSRGVGGLAKNIQYF. The CDR3 DNA follows: TGTGCCAGCAGCCGCGGTGTGGGGGGTTTGGCCAAAAACATTCAGTACTTC.

The chain employs TRBV28 and TRBJ1-6; the match to TRBD1 covers 8 bases. Germline V lookup: CDR1 MDHEN, CDR2 SYDVKM. The CDR3 runs to 16 residues. Unmatched junction bases numbered 14, after V lost 6 bases and J lost 10 bases. For the CDR3, the DNA is TGTGCCAGCAGCTACCCGGGGACAGGCGTGGGATCACCCCTCCACTTT. It encodes CASSYPGTGVGSPLHF.

The rearrangement links TRBV5-1 to TRBJ1-2, with D hard to call. The V and J ends lost 7 bases and 4 bases respectively, with 17 bases between them. The CDR3 is 14 amino acids. Germline CDR1 and CDR2: SGHRS and YFSETQ. The CDR3, as DNA: TGCGCCAGCCGAGTTGCAGAGGGTACCTATGGCTACACCTTC. As protein: CASRVAEGTYGYTF.

The V call is TRBV5-8, the J call TRBJ2-7; D perhaps matches TRBD1 (7 bases). The CDR3 contains 14 residues. V lost 4 bases, J lost 1 base, and 12 bases lay in between. Germline-derived CDR1 and CDR2 are SGHTS and YDEGEE. The CDR3 loop is CASSPRDSSYEQYV. DNA of the CDR3: TGTGCCAGCAGCCCGCGGGACAGTTCCTACGAGCAGTACGTC.

The rearrangement joins TRBV6-5 to TRBJ2-1; 9 nucleotides align to TRBD1. This CDR3 region has 13 residues. J was trimmed by 9 bases and V by 8 bases; bases with no gene match: 8. Germline V gene lookup returns CDR1 MNHEY and CDR2 SVGAGI. The CDR3 DNA reads as TGTGCCAGCCGGGGACAGGGTAGAGTTGAGCAGTTCTTC. Its protein is CASRGQGRVEQFF.

This clone was observed once. The chain employs TRBV10-1 and TRBJ1-2; D possibly corresponds to TRBD1 (5 bases). The CDR3 is 16 amino acids. Trimming took 3 bases from V and 4 from J, leaving 18 bases between them. Germline V gene lookup returns CDR1 WNHNN and CDR2 SYGVQD (reference sequence). CDR3 DNA: TGCGCCAGCAGTGATTTTCGACAGATAATACTCTATGGCTACACCTTC. Its translation: CASSDFRQIILYGYTF.

This chain uses TRBV6-5 with TRBJ1-2; the match to TRBD1 covers 7 bases. This CDR3 has 14 residues. V lost 4 bases, J lost 9 bases, and 11 bases stayed unmatched. Germline CDR1 MNHEY, CDR2 SVGAGI. The CDR3 region has the DNA TGTGCCAGCAGTTCCAGGGACAGATCTCTCAGCTACACCTTC. Translated: CASSSRDRSLSYTF.

This chain links TRBV5-1 with TRBJ1-4, with D possibly TRBD1 on 6 matching bases. The CDR3 has 15 residues. Looked up from germline, CDR1 is SGHRS and CDR2 is YFSETQ. Trimming removed 3 bases at V and 7 bases at J, with 16 bases between. Here the CDR3 reads CASSSDLGAGEKLFF. CDR3 DNA: TGCGCCAGCAGCTCGGATCTGGGGGCAGGTGAAAAACTGTTTTTT.

CDR3 nucleotide sequence: TGTGCCAGCAGTGTAGGAACCGGGACACCGGGGCGAAATGAAAAACTGTTTTTT. Translating gives CASSVGTGTPGRNEKLFF. The rearrangement joins TRBV6-1 to TRBJ1-4; maybe TRBD1 (6 bases). Trimming shortened V by 4 bases and J by 5 bases, and 23 bases separated the two germline ends. CDR3 length: 18 residues. Germline assignment: CDR1 MNHNS and CDR2 SASEGT.